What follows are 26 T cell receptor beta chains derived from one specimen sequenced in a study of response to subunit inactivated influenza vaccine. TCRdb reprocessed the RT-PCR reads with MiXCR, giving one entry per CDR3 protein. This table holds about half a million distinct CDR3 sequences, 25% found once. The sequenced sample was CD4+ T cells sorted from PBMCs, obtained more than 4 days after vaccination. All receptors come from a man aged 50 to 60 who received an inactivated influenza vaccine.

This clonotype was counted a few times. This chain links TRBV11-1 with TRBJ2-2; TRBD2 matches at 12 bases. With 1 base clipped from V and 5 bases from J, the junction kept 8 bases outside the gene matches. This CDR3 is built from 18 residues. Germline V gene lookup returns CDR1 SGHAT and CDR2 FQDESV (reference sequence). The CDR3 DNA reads TGTGCCAGCAGCTTAGTCGTCGGACTAGCGGGACCTACCGGGGAGCTGTTTTTT. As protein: CASSLVVGLAGPTGELFF.

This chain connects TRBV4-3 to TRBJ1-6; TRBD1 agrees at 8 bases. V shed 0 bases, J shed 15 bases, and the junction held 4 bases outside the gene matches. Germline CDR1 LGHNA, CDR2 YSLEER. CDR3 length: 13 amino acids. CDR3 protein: CASSQEMTGVLHF. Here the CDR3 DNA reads TGCGCCAGCAGCCAAGAGATGACAGGGGTCCTCCACTTT.

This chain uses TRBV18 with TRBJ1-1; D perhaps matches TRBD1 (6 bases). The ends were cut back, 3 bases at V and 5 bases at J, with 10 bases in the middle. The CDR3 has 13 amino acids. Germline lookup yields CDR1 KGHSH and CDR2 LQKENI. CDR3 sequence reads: CASSPEGGTEAFF. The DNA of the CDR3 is TGTGCCAGCTCACCCGAGGGGGGTACTGAAGCTTTCTTT.

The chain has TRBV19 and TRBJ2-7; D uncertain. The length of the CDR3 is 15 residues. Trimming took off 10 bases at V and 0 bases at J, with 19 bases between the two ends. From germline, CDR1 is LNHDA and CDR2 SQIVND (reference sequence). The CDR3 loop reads CATGSVFDTSYEQYF. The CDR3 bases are TGTGCCACTGGATCGGTTTTCGACACCTCCTACGAGCAGTACTTC.

The CDR3, as DNA: TGTGCCAGCAGCTTAGTTCCGACCTACGAGCAGTACTTC. Its translation is CASSLVPTYEQYF. This sequence joins TRBV7-2 and TRBJ2-7; D is undetermined. Trimming pared 1 base from V and 2 bases from J, leaving 6 bases between. Germline CDR1 SGHTA, CDR2 FQGNSA. The CDR3 is 13 residues long. Using reference TRBV7-2 and TRBJ2-7 for the parts outside the CDR3, the full variable domain is GAGVSQSPSNKVTEKGKDVELRCDPISGHTALYWYRQSLGQGLEFLIYFQGNSAPDKSGLPSDRFSAERTGGSVSTLTIQRTQQEDSAVYLCASSLVPTYEQYFGPGTRLTVT.

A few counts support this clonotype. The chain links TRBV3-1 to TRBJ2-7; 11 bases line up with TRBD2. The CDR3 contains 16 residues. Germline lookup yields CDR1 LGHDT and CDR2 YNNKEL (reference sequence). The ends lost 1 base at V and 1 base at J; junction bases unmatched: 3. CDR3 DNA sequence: TGTGCCAGCAGCCAAGGACTAGCGGGACCGTCCTACGAGCAGTACTTC. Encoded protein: CASSQGLAGPSYEQYF.

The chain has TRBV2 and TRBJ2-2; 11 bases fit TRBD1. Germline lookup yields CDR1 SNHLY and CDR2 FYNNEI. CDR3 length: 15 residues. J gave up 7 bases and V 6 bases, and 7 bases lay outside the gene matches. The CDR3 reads CASRPRTGGLGELFF. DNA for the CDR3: TGTGCCAGCAGGCCCCGGACAGGGGGCCTCGGGGAGCTGTTTTTT.

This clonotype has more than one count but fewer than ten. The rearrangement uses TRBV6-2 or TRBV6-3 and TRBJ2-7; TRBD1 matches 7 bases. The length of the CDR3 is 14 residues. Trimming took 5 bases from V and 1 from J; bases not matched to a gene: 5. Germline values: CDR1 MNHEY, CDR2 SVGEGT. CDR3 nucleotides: TGTGCCAGCAGTAAGCGGACAGGATCCTACGAGCAGTACTTC. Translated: CASSKRTGSYEQYF.

CDR3 sequence (DNA): TGTGCCATCAGTACCGGAACAGGGGGGACTGGCTACACCTTC. Protein product: CAISTGTGGTGYTF. J is TRBJ1-2 and V is TRBV10-3; 8 bases are a match to TRBD1. J gave up 7 bases and V 5 bases, and 9 bases lay outside the gene matches. CDR1 is ENHRY, CDR2 SYGVKD, per germline. The CDR3 length is 14 residues.

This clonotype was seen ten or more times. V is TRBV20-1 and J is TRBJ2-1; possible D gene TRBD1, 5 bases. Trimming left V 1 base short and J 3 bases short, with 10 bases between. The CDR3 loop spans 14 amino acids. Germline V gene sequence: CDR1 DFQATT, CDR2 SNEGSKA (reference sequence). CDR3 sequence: CSARGGPFYNEQFF. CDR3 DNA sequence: TGCAGTGCTAGAGGGGGCCCATTCTACAATGAGCAGTTCTTC.

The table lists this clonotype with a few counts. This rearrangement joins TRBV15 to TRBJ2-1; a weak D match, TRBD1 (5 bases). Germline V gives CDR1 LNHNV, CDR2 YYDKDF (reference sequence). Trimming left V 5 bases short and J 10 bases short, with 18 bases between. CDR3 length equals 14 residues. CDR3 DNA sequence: TGTGCCACCAGCCCTCTGGCAGGGTTGGGGGAGCAGTTCTTC. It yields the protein CATSPLAGLGEQFF. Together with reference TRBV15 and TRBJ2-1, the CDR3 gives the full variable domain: DAMVIQNPRYQVTQFGKPVTLSCSQTLNHNVMYWYQQKSSQAPKLLFHYYDKDFNNEADTPDNFQSRRPNTSFCFLDIRSPGLGDTAMYLCATSPLAGLGEQFFGPGTRLTVL.

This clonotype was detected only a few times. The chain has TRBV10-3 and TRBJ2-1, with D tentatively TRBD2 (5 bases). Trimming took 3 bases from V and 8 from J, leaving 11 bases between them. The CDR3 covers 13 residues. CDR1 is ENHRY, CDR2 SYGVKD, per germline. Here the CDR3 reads CAISEGLSHEQFF. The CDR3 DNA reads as TGTGCCATCAGTGAAGGACTCTCACATGAGCAGTTCTTC.

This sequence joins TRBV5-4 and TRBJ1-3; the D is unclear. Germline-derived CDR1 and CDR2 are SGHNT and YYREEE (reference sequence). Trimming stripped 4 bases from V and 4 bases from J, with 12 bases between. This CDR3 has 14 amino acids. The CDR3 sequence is CASSNHQSGNTIYF. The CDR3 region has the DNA TGTGCCAGCAGCAACCACCAATCAGGAAACACCATATATTTT.

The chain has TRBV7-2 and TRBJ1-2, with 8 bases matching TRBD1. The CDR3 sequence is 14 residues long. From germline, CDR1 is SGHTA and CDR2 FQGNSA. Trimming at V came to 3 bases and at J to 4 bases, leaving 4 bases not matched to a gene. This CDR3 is CASSFDRGFYGYTF. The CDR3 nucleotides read TGTGCCAGCAGCTTTGACAGGGGATTCTATGGCTACACCTTC.

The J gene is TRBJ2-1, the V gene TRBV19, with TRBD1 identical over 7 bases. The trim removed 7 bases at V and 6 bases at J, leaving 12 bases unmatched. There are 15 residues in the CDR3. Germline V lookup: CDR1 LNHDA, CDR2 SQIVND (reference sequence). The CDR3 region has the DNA TGTGCCAGTACCCCCGGTAGGGGGCCGGGCAATGAGCAGTTCTTC. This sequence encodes CASTPGRGPGNEQFF.

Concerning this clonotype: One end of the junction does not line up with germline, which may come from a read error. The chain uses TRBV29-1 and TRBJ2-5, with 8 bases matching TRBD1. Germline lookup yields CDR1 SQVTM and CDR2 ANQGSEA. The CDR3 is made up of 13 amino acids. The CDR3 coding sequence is TGCAGCGTTGGGGGGGACAGGCAAGAGACCCAGTCCTTC. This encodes CSVGGDRQETQSF.

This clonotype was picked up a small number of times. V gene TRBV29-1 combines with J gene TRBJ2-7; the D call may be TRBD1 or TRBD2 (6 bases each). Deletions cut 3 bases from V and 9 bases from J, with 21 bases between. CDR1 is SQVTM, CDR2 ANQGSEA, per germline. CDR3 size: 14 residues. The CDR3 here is CSVEGGNLGARQYF. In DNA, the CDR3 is TGCAGCGTTGAGGGGGGCAACCTAGGAGCGCGGCAGTACTTC.

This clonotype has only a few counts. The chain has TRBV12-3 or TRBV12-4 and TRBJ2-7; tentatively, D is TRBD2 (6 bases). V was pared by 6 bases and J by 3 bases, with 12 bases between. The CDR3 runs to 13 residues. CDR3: CASRAAGNYEQYF. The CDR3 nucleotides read TGTGCCAGCAGGGCCGCGGGAAACTACGAGCAGTACTTC.

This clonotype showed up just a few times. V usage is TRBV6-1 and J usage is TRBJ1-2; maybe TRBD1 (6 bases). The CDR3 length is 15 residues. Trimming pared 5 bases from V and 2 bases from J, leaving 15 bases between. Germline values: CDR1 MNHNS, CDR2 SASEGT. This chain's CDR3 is CASSKNRDPNYGYTF. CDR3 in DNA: TGTGCCAGCAGTAAAAACAGGGACCCAAACTATGGCTACACCTTC.

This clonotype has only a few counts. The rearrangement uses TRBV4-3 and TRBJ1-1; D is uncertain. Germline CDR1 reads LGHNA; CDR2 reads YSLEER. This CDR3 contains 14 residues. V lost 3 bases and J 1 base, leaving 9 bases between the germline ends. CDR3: CASSQYTTNTEAFF. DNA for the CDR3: TGCGCCAGCAGCCAGTATACAACGAACACTGAAGCTTTCTTT.

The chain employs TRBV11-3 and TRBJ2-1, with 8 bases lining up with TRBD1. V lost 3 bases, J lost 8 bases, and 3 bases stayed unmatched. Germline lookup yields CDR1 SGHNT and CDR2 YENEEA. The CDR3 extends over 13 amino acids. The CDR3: CASSLDRADEQFF. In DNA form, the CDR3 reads TGTGCCAGCAGCTTGGACAGGGCCGATGAGCAGTTCTTC. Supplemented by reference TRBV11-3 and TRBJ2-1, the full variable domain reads EAGVVQSPRYKIIEKKQPVAFWCNPISGHNTLYWYLQNLGQGPELLIRYENEEAVDDSQLPKDRFSAERLKGVDSTLKIQPAELGDSAVYLCASSLDRADEQFFGPGTRLTVL.

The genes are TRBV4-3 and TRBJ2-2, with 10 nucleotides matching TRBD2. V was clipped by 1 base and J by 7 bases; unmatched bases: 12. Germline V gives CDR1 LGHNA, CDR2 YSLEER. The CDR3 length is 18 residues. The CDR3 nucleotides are TGCGCCAGCAGCCAAGTCCTTATTAGCGGGGGGTTGGTCGGGGAGCTGTTTTTT. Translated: CASSQVLISGGLVGELFF.

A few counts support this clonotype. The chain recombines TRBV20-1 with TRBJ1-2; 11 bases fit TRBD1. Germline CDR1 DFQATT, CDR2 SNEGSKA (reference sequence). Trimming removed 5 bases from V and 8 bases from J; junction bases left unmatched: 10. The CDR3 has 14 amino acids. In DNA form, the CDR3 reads TGCAGTGCTGGAGGACAGGGGGCTATGGTAGGCTACACCTTC. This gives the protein CSAGGQGAMVGYTF.

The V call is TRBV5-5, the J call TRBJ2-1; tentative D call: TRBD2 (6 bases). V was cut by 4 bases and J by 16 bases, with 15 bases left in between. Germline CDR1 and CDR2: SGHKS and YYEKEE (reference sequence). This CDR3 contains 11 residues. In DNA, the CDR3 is TGTGCCAGCAGCGCCTCTAGCGTTGCCTTCTTC. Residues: CASSASSVAFF.

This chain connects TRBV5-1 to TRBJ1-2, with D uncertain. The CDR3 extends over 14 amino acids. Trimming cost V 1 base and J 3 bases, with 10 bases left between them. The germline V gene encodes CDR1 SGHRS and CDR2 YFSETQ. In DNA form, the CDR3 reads TGCGCCAGCAGCTTGTCCCCAGGAGACTATGGCTACACCTTC. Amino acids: CASSLSPGDYGYTF.

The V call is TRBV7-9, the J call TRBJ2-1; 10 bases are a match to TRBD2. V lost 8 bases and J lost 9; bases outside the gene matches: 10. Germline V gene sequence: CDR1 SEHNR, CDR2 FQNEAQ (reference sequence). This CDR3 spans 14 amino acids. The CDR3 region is CASGAGGFFGEQFF. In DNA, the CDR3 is TGTGCCAGCGGAGCGGGGGGGTTTTTTGGTGAGCAGTTCTTC.